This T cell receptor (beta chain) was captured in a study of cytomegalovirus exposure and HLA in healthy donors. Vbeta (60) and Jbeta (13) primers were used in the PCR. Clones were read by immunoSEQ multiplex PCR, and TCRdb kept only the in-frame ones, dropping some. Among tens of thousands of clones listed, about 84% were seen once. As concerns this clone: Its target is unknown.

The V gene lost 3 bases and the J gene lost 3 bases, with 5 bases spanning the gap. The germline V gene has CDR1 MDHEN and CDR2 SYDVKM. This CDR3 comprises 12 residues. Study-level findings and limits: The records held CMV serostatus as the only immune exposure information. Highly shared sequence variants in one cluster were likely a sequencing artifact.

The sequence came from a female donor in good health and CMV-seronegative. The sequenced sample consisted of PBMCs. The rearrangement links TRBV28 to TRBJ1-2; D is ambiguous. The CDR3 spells CASSLADYGYTF. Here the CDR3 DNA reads TGTGCCAGCAGTTTGGCAGACTATGGCTACACCTTC.